This entry describes one T cell receptor (beta chain). Antigen specificity is unknown. This entry is derived from a study of OX40 agonist ivuxolimab in advanced cancers. The CDR3 runs 12 residues. Data came from immunoSEQ multiplex PCR; TCRdb stores just in-frame clones and leaves some out. The top ten clones hold roughly a sixth of a sample with approximately 70,000 clones, 70% to 90% of them seen once. Study outcomes and limitations: It was not determined which antigens were specifically recognized by the peripheral T cells that had undergone clonal expansion. CD8+ T cells averaged more expanded clones than CD4+. Relatively little clonal expansion, among the lowest observed, appeared in partial responders at 0.1-3.0 mg/kg.

The TCR was taken from an adult with an advanced solid tumor such as melanoma, head and neck, liver or kidney cancer. Here the sequenced sample was CD4+ or CD8+ T cells sorted from blood, taken in a trial of the OX40 agonist ivuxolimab. This chain links TRBV21-1 with TRBJ2-1. TRBV21-1 is annotated as a pseudogene. The CDR3 nucleotides are TGTGCCAGCAGCAAAAGGGTGAATGAGCAGTTCTTC. Protein sequence: CASSKRVNEQFF.